These 14 T cell receptor beta chains were sequenced from one sample in a study of blood T cells in healthy people across ages (dated by TCRdb to about 2015). Library preparation was by 5' RACE. The run used an Illumina HiSeq 2500. The second PCR ran for roughly 7 to 12 cycles and used a J-beta primer mix along with a sample-barcoded 5' primer. The raw public data were reprocessed by TCRdb itself: fastp quality trimming at Q25, MiXCR clonotype calling, in-frame beta chains only. Rows with one shared CDR3 protein collapse into an entry with the most common genes and DNA. The sample table lists about 400,000 distinct CDR3 sequences, about 52% of them with a count of one. The ten top clones hold around 49% of the sample. The specimen sequenced was blood. The receptors originated from a man in his 60s in good health.

V and J are TRBV28 and TRBJ2-7; D is possibly TRBD2 (6 bases). V lost 6 bases to trimming and J lost 7 bases, with 25 bases between them. The CDR3 sequence is 16 residues long. The germline V gene has CDR1 MDHEN and CDR2 SYDVKM. The CDR3 nucleotides read TGTGCCAGCAGGCCGGGCTTGGGGGGAGGTTTAAATGAGCAGTACTTC. Its protein is CASRPGLGGGLNEQYF.

The rearrangement joins TRBV20-1 to TRBJ2-7; 10 bases agree with TRBD2. The V gene end was trimmed by 6 bases and the J gene end by 2 bases; junction bases not matched to a gene: 10. This CDR3 contains 15 residues. Germline lookup yields CDR1 DFQATT and CDR2 SNEGSKA (reference sequence). DNA of the CDR3: TGCAGTGCCGAGAGGGTAGCGGGGGGCACCTACGAGCAGTACTTC. Translated: CSAERVAGGTYEQYF.

The table lists this clonotype with a few counts. The rearrangement links TRBV4-2 to TRBJ2-5, with D possibly being TRBD2 (6 bases). CDR1 LGHNA and CDR2 YNFKEQ come from the germline V gene. This CDR3 is built from 15 residues. V shed 0 bases and J shed 5 bases, with 13 bases lying between them. CDR3 amino acids: CASSQEIGAGETQYF. DNA of the CDR3: TGTGCCAGCAGCCAAGAAATAGGCGCGGGGGAGACCCAGTACTTC.

The chain couples TRBV9 to TRBJ2-3; 8 bases agree with TRBD2. V gave up 0 bases and J gave up 0 bases; unmatched junction bases: 3. CDR1 and CDR2 from the germline V gene are SGDLS and YYNGEE. The CDR3 has 16 residues. CDR3 sequence (DNA): TGTGCCAGCAGCGTAGTTGGGACTAGAAGCACAGATACGCAGTATTTT. Translating gives CASSVVGTRSTDTQYF.

The chain combines TRBV28 with TRBJ2-3; 7 nucleotides agree with TRBD1. Germline CDR1 reads MDHEN; CDR2 reads SYDVKM. V shed 3 bases, J shed 1 base, and the junction held 4 bases outside the gene matches. The CDR3 is 15 amino acids. The CDR3 region has the DNA TGTGCCAGCAGTTTTCAGCAGGGGGGCACAGATACGCAGTATTTT. Translation gives CASSFQQGGTDTQYF.

The V gene is TRBV7-2, the J gene TRBJ2-5; D is possibly TRBD1 or TRBD2 (5 bases each). CDR1 and CDR2 (germline): SGHTA, FQGNSA. There are 12 residues in the CDR3. V dropped 1 base and J dropped 11 bases, with 11 bases sitting between them. Written as DNA, the CDR3 is TGTGCCAGCAGCTTAGTCTCGGGGCCGCAGTACTTC. Protein: CASSLVSGPQYF.

This chain joins TRBV28 and TRBJ2-1; D possibly corresponds to TRBD2 (5 bases). The end of the DNA aligns better with TRBJ2-7, so the J call may be wrong. The CDR3 has 15 residues. Germline lookup yields CDR1 MDHEN and CDR2 SYDVKM. The CDR3 loop reads CASSLAGSSYNEQYF. The CDR3 DNA is TGTGCCAGCAGTCTAGCTGGAAGCTCCTACAATGAGCAGTACTTC.

Note on this clonotype: At one of its ends the junction is not consistent with the germline gene, which may arise from a read error. The V and J genes are TRBV5-8 and TRBJ1-5; 7 bases fit TRBD1. This CDR3 has 15 amino acids. The V gene's germline CDR1 is SGHTS and CDR2 YDEGEE. This CDR3 is CASGSDRPVNLPQHF. The CDR3 DNA reads as TGTGCCAGCGGATCGGACAGGCCCGTGAATCTGCCCCAGCATTTT.

This clonotype was counted a few times. The chain combines TRBV7-9 with TRBJ1-1; 8 nucleotides align to TRBD1. CDR1 SEHNR and CDR2 FQNEAQ come from the germline V gene (reference sequence). Trimming at V came to 7 bases and at J to 1 base, leaving 2 bases not matched to a gene. The CDR3 consists of 13 residues. CDR3 sequence: CASTGTGNTEAFF. The CDR3 coding sequence is TGTGCCAGCACCGGGACAGGGAACACTGAAGCTTTCTTT. Full variable domain (outside the CDR3, taken from reference TRBV7-9 and TRBJ1-1): DTGVSQNPRHKITKRGQNVTFRCDPISEHNRLYWYRQTLGQGPEFLTYFQNEAQLEKSRLLSDRFSAERPKGSFSTLEIQRTEQGDSAMYLCASTGTGNTEAFFGQGTRLTVV.

This clonotype was seen a handful of times. CDR3 sequence: CSVVGVAGANVLTF. Written as DNA, the CDR3 is TGCAGCGTTGTCGGGGTCGCTGGGGCCAACGTCCTGACTTTC. The chain uses TRBV29-1 and TRBJ2-6, with D tentatively TRBD2 (5 bases). Germline V gives CDR1 SQVTM, CDR2 ANQGSEA. This CDR3 comprises 14 residues. V lost 4 bases and J lost 2, with 9 bases in between.

The V and J genes are TRBV29-1 and TRBJ1-2; 9 bases align to TRBD1. The CDR3 is 15 amino acids. With 5 bases clipped from V and 5 bases from J, the junction kept 12 bases outside the gene matches. Per the germline V gene, CDR1 is SQVTM and CDR2 is ANQGSEA. CDR3 sequence (DNA): TGCAGCGTTCCGGCCGGGACAGGGCTTTTTTATGGCTACACCTTC. Residues: CSVPAGTGLFYGYTF.

A few counts support this clonotype. The chain joins TRBV4-2 to TRBJ2-1; no clear D. V was clipped by 0 bases and J by 0 bases, with 12 bases between them. The CDR3 runs to 17 residues. In germline, CDR1 is LGHNA, CDR2 YNFKEQ. CDR3 residues: CASSQDTWTASYNEQFF. In DNA, the CDR3 is TGTGCCAGCAGCCAAGATACCTGGACGGCCTCCTACAATGAGCAGTTCTTC.

The chain uses TRBV12-3 or TRBV12-4 and TRBJ2-5, with 7 bases fitting TRBD2. Unmatched junction bases numbered 16, after V lost 7 bases and J lost 5 bases. The CDR3 consists of 16 residues. The CDR3 reads CASKKASAGVGETQYF. As DNA, the CDR3 is TGTGCCAGCAAGAAGGCCTCGGCGGGGGTGGGGGAGACCCAGTACTTC.

The chain uses TRBV29-1 and TRBJ2-1; D perhaps matches TRBD2 (6 bases). The better agreement between TRBJ2-7 and the DNA end casts doubt on the J call. The CDR3 has 13 amino acids. Germline V gene lookup returns CDR1 SQVTM and CDR2 ANQGSEA. The CDR3 sequence: CSVRQRRGNEQYF. In DNA form, the CDR3 reads TGCAGCGTTCGACAGAGGAGGGGCAATGAGCAGTACTTC.